This T cell receptor (beta chain) was profiled in a study of T cell changes during pregnancy in multiple sclerosis. Sequenced by immunoSEQ multiplex PCR; TCRdb stores in-frame clones only, minus some. The table shows 35,000 to 45,000 clones, with around 93% occurring only once. CDR1 SGHTA and CDR2 FQGTGA come from the germline V gene. The CDR3 length is 13 residues. V dropped 0 bases and J dropped 5 bases, with 5 bases sitting between them. The TCR sequence derives from a female donor with multiple sclerosis, enrolled in a pregnancy study. The gene calls are TRBV7-3 and TRBJ2-1, with no clear D. Sequenced material: CD4+ T cells from peripheral blood mononuclear cells, taken in the first trimester of pregnancy. In DNA, the CDR3 is TGTGCCAGCAGCTTAACGTTCGACAATGAGCAGTTCTTC. Translation gives CASSLTFDNEQFF.